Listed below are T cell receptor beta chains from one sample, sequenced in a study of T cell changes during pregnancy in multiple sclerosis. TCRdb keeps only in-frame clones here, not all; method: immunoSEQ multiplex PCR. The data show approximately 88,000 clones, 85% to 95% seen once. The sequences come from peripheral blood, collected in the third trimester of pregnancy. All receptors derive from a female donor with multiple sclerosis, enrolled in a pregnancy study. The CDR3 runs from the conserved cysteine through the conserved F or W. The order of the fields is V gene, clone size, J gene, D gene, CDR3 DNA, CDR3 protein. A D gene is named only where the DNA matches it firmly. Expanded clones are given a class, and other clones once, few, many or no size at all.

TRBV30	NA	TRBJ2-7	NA	TGTGCCGGAAGACAAGACTACGAGCAGTACTTC	CAGRQDYEQYF
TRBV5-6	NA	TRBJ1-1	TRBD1	TGTGCCAGCAGCACGACAGGGAGTACTGAAGCTTTCTTT	CASSTTGSTEAFF
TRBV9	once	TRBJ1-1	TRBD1	TGTGCCAGCAGCGTAGGGACAGGGGGTTTGAACACTGAAGCTTTCTTT	CASSVGTGGLNTEAFF
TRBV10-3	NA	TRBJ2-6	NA	TGTGCCATCAGTGAGTCGAGGGCAGCTGCTGGGGCCAACGTCCTGACTTTC	CAISESRAAAGANVLTF
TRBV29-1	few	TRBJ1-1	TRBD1	TGCAGCGTTGAAGCCGGGACAGGGGGGACTGAAGCTTTCTTT	CSVEAGTGGTEAFF
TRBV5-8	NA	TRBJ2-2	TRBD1	TGTGCCAGCAGCTTTTACGGGACAGCGAACACCGGGGAGCTGTTTTTT	CASSFYGTANTGELFF
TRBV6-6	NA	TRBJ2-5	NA	TGTGCCAGCAGCCCCCGCCGTAGCGCCCAGTACTTC	CASSPRRSAQYF
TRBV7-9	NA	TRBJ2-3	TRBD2	TGTGCCAGGACGGGACTAGGGGACTCAGATACGCAGTATTTT	CARTGLGDSDTQYF
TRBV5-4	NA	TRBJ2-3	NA	TGTGCCAGCAGCTTGTCGGAAGCGGTCCCCCGGTGGGGCACAGATACGCAGTATTTT	CASSLSEAVPRWGTDTQYF
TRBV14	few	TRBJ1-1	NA	TGTGCCAGCAGCCAAGAACAGGGCACTGAAGCTTTCTTT	CASSQEQGTEAFF
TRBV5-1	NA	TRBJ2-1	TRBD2	TGCGCCAGCAGCTCCCGGGGGACTAGCGGGAACAATGAGCAGTTCTTC	CASSSRGTSGNNEQFF
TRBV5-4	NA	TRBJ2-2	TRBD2	TGTGCCGCGCACGGGATAGCGGGAGGTAGGACCGGGGAGCTGTTTTTT	CAAHGIAGGRTGELFF
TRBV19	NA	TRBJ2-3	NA	TGTGCCAGTGCGACAGGATCCGATACGCAGTATTTT	CASATGSDTQYF
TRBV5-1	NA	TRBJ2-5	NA	TGCGCCAGCAGCTTGCTCCCCAGGCGAGAAGAGACCCAGTACTTC	CASSLLPRREETQYF
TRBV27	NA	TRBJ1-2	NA	TGTGCCAGCAGCGCCCTGGGGCACCCTGGCTACACCTTC	CASSALGHPGYTF
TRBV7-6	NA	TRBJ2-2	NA	TGTGCCAGCACCCCTGTAGGAGGGAGGAACACCGGGGAGCTGTTTTTT	CASTPVGGRNTGELFF
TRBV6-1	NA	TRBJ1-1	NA	TGTGCCAGCAGTGATAGGCGGGCCATTCCTCGGGAGTCTGAAGCTTTCTTT	CASSDRRAIPRESEAFF
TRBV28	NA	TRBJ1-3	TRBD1	TGTGCCAGCAGTGAGTTGGGGACAGGGGATCCCGGAAACACCATATATTTT	CASSELGTGDPGNTIYF
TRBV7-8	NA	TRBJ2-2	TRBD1	TGTGCCAGCAGCTTGACGGACAGGGGTGACACCGGGGAGCTGTTTTTT	CASSLTDRGDTGELFF
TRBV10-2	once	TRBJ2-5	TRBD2	TGCGCCTCAACCGGGACTAGCGGGGGGACAGAGACCCAGTACTTC	CASTGTSGGTETQYF
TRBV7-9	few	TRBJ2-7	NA	TGTGCCAGCAGCCCACCCAGCGGCGTCCACGAGCAGTACTTC	CASSPPSGVHEQYF
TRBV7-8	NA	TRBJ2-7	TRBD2	TGTGCCAGCAGCTTAGAGCCCCCGGGACTAGCGGTGCCCTACGAGCAGTACTTC	CASSLEPPGLAVPYEQYF
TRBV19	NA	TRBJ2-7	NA	TGTGCCAGTAGTATAGATCTCACAGGCACCTACGAGCAGTACTTC	CASSIDLTGTYEQYF
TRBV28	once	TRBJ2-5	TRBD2	TGTGCCAGCAGTTTATCGGCCACTAGCGGGAGGGGGGGCCAAGAGACCCAGTACTTC	CASSLSATSGRGGQETQYF
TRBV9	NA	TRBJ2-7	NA	TGTGCCAGCAGCGAGGGCTCAGGGACCTACGAGCAGTACTTC	CASSEGSGTYEQYF
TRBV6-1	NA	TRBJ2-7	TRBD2	TGTGCCAGCAGTCTGGGACTAGCGGGTACCTACGAGCAGTACTTC	CASSLGLAGTYEQYF
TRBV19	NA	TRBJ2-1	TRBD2	TGTGCCAGTAGTTCGACTAGCGTTCCCAATGAGCAGTTCTTC	CASSSTSVPNEQFF
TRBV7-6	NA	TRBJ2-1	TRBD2	TGTGCCAGCAGCTGGATGGGAGGGACCTACAATGAGCAGTTCTTC	CASSWMGGTYNEQFF
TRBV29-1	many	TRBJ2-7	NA	TGCAGCGTTGGGGCTCCCCCAGTGGATGAGCAGTACTTC	CSVGAPPVDEQYF
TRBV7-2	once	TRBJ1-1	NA	TGTGCCAGCAGCCTCCTACAGGGAAACACTGAAGCTTTCTTT	CASSLLQGNTEAFF
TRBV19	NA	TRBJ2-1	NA	TGTGCCAGTAGTATTAGGGGAGGACACTACAATGAGCAGTTCTTC	CASSIRGGHYNEQFF
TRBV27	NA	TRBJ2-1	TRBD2	TGTGCCAGCAGTTTACTAGCTCGGGGGGGTGAGCAGTTCTTC	CASSLLARGGEQFF
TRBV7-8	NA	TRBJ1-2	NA	TGTGCCAGCAGCCTCTCCCGGACGGACTTAACCCAGTCATCCGGCTACACCTTC	CASSLSRTDLTQSSGYTF
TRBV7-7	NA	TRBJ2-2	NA	TGTGCTAGCAGCTTGGGAGATACCGGGGAGCTGTTTTTT	CASSLGDTGELFF
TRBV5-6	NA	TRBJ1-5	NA	TGTGCCAGCAGCTTCGGGAGGCGCAATCAGCCCCAGCATTTT	CASSFGRRNQPQHF
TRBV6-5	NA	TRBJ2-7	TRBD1	TGTGCCAGTAGTGAAACAGGGGGCACCTACGAGCAGTACTTC	CASSETGGTYEQYF
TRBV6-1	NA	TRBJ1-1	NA	TGTGCCAGCTCTCCCCTATTAGCTGGCGAGACGGCAGCTTTCTTT	CASSPLLAGETAAFF
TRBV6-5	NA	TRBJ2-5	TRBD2	TGTGCCAACCGTAGCGGGAGATTCCAAGAGACCCAGTACTTC	CANRSGRFQETQYF
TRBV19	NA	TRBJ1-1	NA	TGTGCCACTAGCCTACTCCAGAACACTGAAGCTTTCTTT	CATSLLQNTEAFF
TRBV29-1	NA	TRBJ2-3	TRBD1	TGCAGCGTACTGACTGTTGGACAGGCAGATACGCAGTATTTT	CSVLTVGQADTQYF
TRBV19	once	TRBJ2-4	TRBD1	TGTGCCACCTCAGGACAGGGGGGAGACATTCAGTACTTC	CATSGQGGDIQYF
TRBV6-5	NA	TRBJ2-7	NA	TGTGCCAGCAGTTACCAGGTTAGGCAGTACTTC	CASSYQVRQYF
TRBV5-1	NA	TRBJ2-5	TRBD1	TGCGCCAGCAGCTTTCTACAGGGGGTAAAAGAGACCCAGTACTTC	CASSFLQGVKETQYF
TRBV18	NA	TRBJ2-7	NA	TGTGCCAGCTCAACCAGGGGTCCTCCCGGGGAGCAGTACTTC	CASSTRGPPGEQYF